Following are 29 T cell receptor beta chains from one sample sequenced in a study of cytomegalovirus exposure and HLA in healthy donors. This PCR relied on a set of 60 Vbeta primers and 13 Jbeta primers. Method: immunoSEQ multiplex PCR; TCRdb's copy keeps in-frame clones and lacks some. The sample lists 55,000 to 65,000 clones; roughly 90% were seen once. Sequences were obtained from PBMCs. The receptors derive from a man aged 30 to 39 in good health and CMV-seropositive.

The chain combines TRBV27 with TRBJ1-5; D may be TRBD1 (6 bases). CDR3 size: 13 residues. The V gene's germline CDR1 is MNHEY and CDR2 SMNVEV (reference sequence). V lost 6 bases to trimming and J lost 3 bases, with 9 bases between them. As DNA, the CDR3 is TGTGCCAGCAGGGGACAATTCAATCAGCCCCAGCATTTT. Translating gives CASRGQFNQPQHF.

The rearrangement joins TRBV29-1 to TRBJ1-1; maybe TRBD1 (5 bases). The germline V and J ends were trimmed by 8 bases and 0 bases, with 13 bases remaining between them. Germline CDR1 reads SQVTM; CDR2 reads ANQGSEA. The CDR3 is 13 residues long. The CDR3 region is CSTAGRLNTEAFF. The CDR3, as DNA: TGCAGCACCGCGGGACGTCTGAACACTGAAGCTTTCTTT.

Only one count was recorded for this clone. The genes are TRBV5-1 and TRBJ2-2; D is undetermined. This CDR3 has 15 amino acids. V shed 0 bases and J shed 6 bases, with 12 bases lying between them. Looked up from germline, CDR1 is SGHRS and CDR2 is YFSETQ. As DNA, the CDR3 is TGCGCCAGCAGCTTGGTTGCCGGGTTCGCCGGGGAGCTGTTTTTT. Residues: CASSLVAGFAGELFF.

Only one count was recorded for this clone. The chain combines TRBV6-1 with TRBJ1-2; 7 bases fit TRBD1. Looked up from germline, CDR1 is MNHNS and CDR2 is SASEGT. With 0 bases clipped from V and 4 bases from J, the junction kept 5 bases outside the gene matches. This CDR3 is built from 15 residues. CDR3 in amino acids: CASSEAGTVTYGYTF. CDR3 DNA: TGTGCCAGCAGTGAAGCAGGGACAGTCACCTATGGCTACACCTTC.

The chain carries TRBV7-2 and TRBJ2-2; TRBD2 is a possible D gene (6 bases). The V gene lost 1 base and the J gene lost 7 bases, with 10 bases spanning the gap. CDR3 size: 14 residues. Germline loops: CDR1 SGHTA, CDR2 FQGNSA. This chain's CDR3 is CASSLERRVGELFF. As DNA, the CDR3 is TGTGCCAGCAGCTTAGAAAGGAGGGTCGGGGAGCTGTTTTTT.

V is TRBV29-1 and J is TRBJ2-7; the match to TRBD1 covers 10 bases. The CDR3 consists of 14 residues. The germline gives CDR1 SQVTM, CDR2 ANQGSEA. The junction had 4 bases not matched to a gene; V was cut back by 0 bases and J by 5 bases. In DNA, the CDR3 is TGCAGCGTTGAAGAGGGGACAGGGGACCACGAGCAGTACTTC. Amino acids: CSVEEGTGDHEQYF.

CDR3 loop: CATSGSPGIYEQYF. The DNA of the CDR3 is TGTGCCACCAGCGGGAGCCCGGGGATCTACGAGCAGTACTTC. The chain uses TRBV15 and TRBJ2-7; D might be TRBD2 (5 bases). The CDR3 sequence is 14 residues long. V shed 5 bases and J shed 3 bases, with 14 bases lying between them. Germline V gene data show CDR1 as LNHNV and CDR2 as YYDKDF (reference sequence).

The genes are TRBV28 and TRBJ1-2; possible D gene TRBD1, 5 bases. The germline V gene encodes CDR1 MDHEN and CDR2 SYDVKM. V lost 5 bases to trimming and J lost 8 bases, with 21 bases between them. The CDR3 is made up of 15 amino acids. The CDR3 loop is CASSPRGVLLVGYTF. CDR3 nucleotides: TGTGCCAGCAGTCCGCGGGGGGTCCTCTTAGTAGGCTACACCTTC.

The chain is built from TRBV30 and TRBJ2-2; 8 bases line up with TRBD1. Germline trimming cut 1 base from V and 7 bases from J; bases unmatched to any gene: 5. This CDR3 region has 14 residues. Germline-derived CDR1 and CDR2 are GTSNPN and SVGIG (reference sequence). The CDR3 loop is CAWSGQGLVGELFF. The CDR3 nucleotides read TGTGCCTGGAGTGGACAGGGGTTGGTCGGGGAGCTGTTTTTT.

This chain joins TRBV5-5 and TRBJ1-5; TRBD1 is a possible D gene (6 bases). The germline V and J ends were trimmed by 2 bases and 10 bases, with 19 bases remaining between them. The CDR3 length is 15 residues. From germline, CDR1 is SGHKS and CDR2 YYEKEE (reference sequence). CDR3 region: CASSFLAGAINPQHF. CDR3 DNA: TGTGCCAGCAGCTTCCTTGCGGGGGCAATCAACCCCCAGCATTTT.

This clone showed up just a few times. The gene calls are TRBV4-1 and TRBJ2-5; 11 bases align to TRBD1. This CDR3 has 16 residues. Trimming took 1 base from V and 1 from J; bases not matched to a gene: 2. Germline assignment: CDR1 MGHRA and CDR2 YSYEKL. The CDR3 protein is CASSQVGTGGQETQYF. CDR3 bases: TGCGCCAGCAGCCAAGTAGGGACAGGGGGCCAAGAGACCCAGTACTTC.

This chain links TRBV28 with TRBJ1-1; D might be TRBD1 (5 bases). The CDR3 is made up of 15 amino acids. CDR1 is MDHEN and CDR2 is SYDVKM in the germline V gene. Trimming shortened V by 4 bases and J by 3 bases, and 15 bases separated the two germline ends. The CDR3 loop reads CASSSLYPGHTEAFF. CDR3 nucleotides: TGTGCCAGCAGTTCGCTCTATCCAGGGCACACTGAAGCTTTCTTT.

This clone was detected only once. The chain links TRBV7-9 to TRBJ2-1, with D hard to call. The germline V and J ends were trimmed by 1 base and 7 bases, with 5 bases remaining between them. Germline CDR1 is SEHNR and CDR2 is FQNEAQ (reference sequence). There are 12 residues in the CDR3. CDR3 coding DNA: TGTGCCAGCAGCTTAGATAGAAATGAGCAGTTCTTC. Residues: CASSLDRNEQFF.

The chain's CDR3 is CASSLRSGYNSPLHF. The CDR3 DNA reads as TGTGCCAGCAGTTTGCGTTCAGGATATAATTCACCCCTCCACTTT. This chain links TRBV28 with TRBJ1-6; D is unresolved. The CDR3 runs to 15 residues. Germline values: CDR1 MDHEN, CDR2 SYDVKM. V lost 3 bases and J lost 4, with 10 bases in between.

In regard to this clone: The junction does not match germline at one end; this may be a read error. The rearrangement links TRBV28 to TRBJ1-5; 12 bases agree with TRBD1. Germline CDR1 reads MDHEN; CDR2 reads SYDVKM. The CDR3 totals 15 residues. CDR3 amino acids: CASSPGQGAVQSQHF. The CDR3 nucleotides read TGTGCCAGCAGCCCGGGACAGGGGGCTGTTCAGTCCCAGCATTTT.

With respect to this clone: Distinct nucleotide sequences in the sample also encode this CDR3. The chain has TRBV18 and TRBJ2-3, with TRBD2 matching over 8 bases. CDR1 KGHSH and CDR2 LQKENI come from the germline V gene. J gave up 0 bases and V 0 bases, and 2 bases lay outside the gene matches. The CDR3 is 16 residues long. CDR3 sequence reads: CASSPPQRGSTDTQYF. CDR3 coding DNA: TGTGCCAGCTCACCACCTCAGCGGGGGAGCACAGATACGCAGTATTTT.

The chain recombines TRBV2 with TRBJ1-1; D may be TRBD1 (5 bases). The CDR3 contains 15 residues. The germline V and J ends were trimmed by 3 bases and 7 bases, with 18 bases remaining between them. The germline gives CDR1 SNHLY, CDR2 FYNNEI. CDR3: CASSDLSTGRGEAFF. DNA for the CDR3: TGTGCCAGCAGTGACCTTTCGACGGGTAGGGGTGAAGCTTTCTTT.

The V gene is TRBV28, the J gene TRBJ2-1, with TRBD2 matching over 15 bases. The CDR3 is 15 residues long. CDR1 and CDR2 (germline): MDHEN, SYDVKM. Trimming at V came to 2 bases and at J to 9 bases, leaving 2 bases not matched to a gene. The CDR3 spells CASSLPGLAGGEQFF. The CDR3 DNA is TGTGCCAGCAGTTTACCGGGACTAGCGGGAGGTGAGCAGTTCTTC.

The J gene is TRBJ2-7, the V gene TRBV29-1; TRBD1 matches 8 bases. The CDR3 consists of 13 residues. Germline assignment: CDR1 SQVTM and CDR2 ANQGSEA. J gave up 6 bases and V 6 bases, and 10 bases lay outside the gene matches. CDR3 DNA: TGCAGCGTCCCCGGGACAGGAGTGGGCGAGCAGTACTTC. Translating it yields CSVPGTGVGEQYF.

J is TRBJ2-1 and V is TRBV18; 13 nucleotides align to TRBD2. J gave up 8 bases and V 4 bases, and 8 bases lay outside the gene matches. Germline values: CDR1 KGHSH, CDR2 LQKENI. The CDR3 totals 16 residues. The CDR3 coding sequence is TGTGCCAGCTCACGTAGACTAGCGGGAGGTAGGGATGAGCAGTTCTTC. Its protein is CASSRRLAGGRDEQFF.

This clone was detected a few times. The DNA of the CDR3 is TGTGCCAGCCGGCGCCAGACTAGCGGGAGTCGGGAGCAGTACTTC. Translating gives CASRRQTSGSREQYF. V is TRBV5-5 and J is TRBJ2-7; 12 positions match TRBD2. CDR3 size: 15 residues. Germline V CDR1 and CDR2: SGHKS, YYEKEE (reference sequence). With 7 bases clipped from V and 7 bases from J, the junction kept 12 bases outside the gene matches.

The chain carries TRBV18 and TRBJ1-1, with a weak D call TRBD1 (5 bases). V was clipped by 1 base and J by 4 bases, with 7 bases between them. The CDR3 is 13 amino acids. The germline gives CDR1 KGHSH, CDR2 LQKENI. As DNA, the CDR3 is TGTGCCAGCTCACCACTGGGGGGCACTGAAGCTTTCTTT. It specifies CASSPLGGTEAFF.

The chain has TRBV14 and TRBJ2-7; D gene unclear. The CDR3 extends over 13 amino acids. V lost 3 bases and J lost 1, with 7 bases in between. Germline values: CDR1 SGHDN, CDR2 FVKESK. CDR3 coding DNA: TGTGCCAGCAGCCACACGGGTTCCTACGAGCAGTACTTC. It yields the protein CASSHTGSYEQYF. The variable domain in full, completed from reference TRBV14 and TRBJ2-7, reads EAGVTQFPSHSVIEKGQTVTLRCDPISGHDNLYWYRRVMGKEIKFLLHFVKESKQDESGMPNNRFLAERTGGTYSTLKVQPAELEDSGVYFCASSHTGSYEQYFGPGTRLTVT.

This clone was observed a few times. The genes are TRBV25-1 and TRBJ1-4; D may be TRBD1 (6 bases). Trimming stripped 5 bases from V and 8 bases from J, with 15 bases between. Looked up from germline, CDR1 is MGHDK and CDR2 is SYGVNS. The CDR3 is 14 residues long. Here the CDR3 DNA reads TGTGCCAGCAGTCCACAGGGAGGGAAGGAAAAACTGTTTTTT. Translated: CASSPQGGKEKLFF.

The J gene is TRBJ2-3, the V gene TRBV2, with 7 bases identical to TRBD1. CDR3 size: 17 residues. Unmatched junction bases numbered 7, after V lost 1 base and J lost 0 bases. Germline loops: CDR1 SNHLY, CDR2 FYNNEI. CDR3 DNA: TGTGCCAGCAGTGAAGACCTTGGGACAGCTAGCACAGATACGCAGTATTTT. It encodes CASSEDLGTASTDTQYF.

The gene calls are TRBV28 and TRBJ2-1, with D maybe TRBD2 (6 bases). Trimming removed 7 bases from V and 9 bases from J, with 13 bases in between. Germline V gene sequence: CDR1 MDHEN, CDR2 SYDVKM. This CDR3 spans 12 amino acids. CDR3 in amino acids: CASTGNGGEQFF. The CDR3 DNA reads TGTGCCAGCACCGGGAACGGGGGTGAGCAGTTCTTC.

The chain uses TRBV9 and TRBJ2-1; D may be TRBD1 (5 bases). CDR3 length equals 15 residues. Germline values: CDR1 SGDLS, CDR2 YYNGEE. V was clipped by 0 bases and J by 5 bases, with 12 bases between them. This CDR3 is CASSVEGQGDNEQFF. The CDR3 DNA reads as TGTGCCAGCAGCGTAGAAGGCCAGGGCGACAATGAGCAGTTCTTC. Full variable domain (outside the CDR3, taken from reference TRBV9 and TRBJ2-1): DSGVTQTPKHLITATGQRVTLRCSPRSGDLSVYWYQQSLDQGLQFLIQYYNGEERAKGNILERFSAQQFPDLHSELNLSSLELGDSALYFCASSVEGQGDNEQFFGPGTRLTVL.

The chain employs TRBV6-5 and TRBJ2-1, with TRBD2 matching over 12 bases. Per germline, CDR1 MNHEY and CDR2 SVGAGI. V trimming: 6 bases; J trimming: 6 bases; junction bases outside the gene matches: 6. The CDR3 extends over 15 amino acids. CDR3 nucleotides: TGTGCCAGCAGGAAGACTAGCGGGAGCTCCAATGAGCAGTTCTTC. Translation: CASRKTSGSSNEQFF.

V usage is TRBV6-1 and J usage is TRBJ1-2; 10 bases fit TRBD1. The CDR3 consists of 13 residues. CDR1 and CDR2 from the germline V gene are MNHNS and SASEGT. The ends lost 6 bases at V and 8 bases at J; junction bases unmatched: 6. CDR3 nucleotide sequence: TGTGCCAGCAGCGCAGACAGGGGGCTAGGCTACACCTTC. Its translation is CASSADRGLGYTF.